These 13 T cell receptor beta chains share one sample of origin, sequenced in a study of cytomegalovirus exposure and HLA in healthy donors (dated by TCRdb to about 2017). The method was the immunoSEQ multiplex PCR assay. For the multiplex PCR, a mixture combining 60 forward primers for TCR Vbeta segments and 13 reverse primers for TCR Jbeta segments was used. TCRdb's version of the immuneACCESS table is confined to in-frame rearrangements and falls short of the full clone set. An unresolved V gene accounts for under half of the shortfall where checked; the remainder is of unknown origin. For this sample there are 150,000 to 200,000 clones; 75% to 85% appear just once. Approximately 5% of the sample rests with the top ten. What was sequenced was PBMCs. The origin of the receptors is a woman younger than 35 in good health and CMV-seropositive.

V gene TRBV27 combines with J gene TRBJ1-2; TRBD1 might be the D (6 bases). V lost 0 bases and J lost 4, with 18 bases in between. The germline CDR1 and CDR2 sequences are MNHEY and SMNVEV (reference sequence). The CDR3 runs 17 residues. The CDR3 here is CASSLSWAGAPGYGYTF. The CDR3 DNA reads as TGTGCCAGCAGTTTATCGTGGGCAGGGGCGCCCGGCTATGGCTACACCTTC.

The rearrangement uses TRBV4-2 and TRBJ1-5; 7 bases are a match to TRBD1. The germline gives CDR1 LGHNA, CDR2 YNFKEQ. The trim removed 4 bases at V and 6 bases at J, leaving 9 bases unmatched. This CDR3 spans 15 amino acids. This chain's CDR3 is CASSPAGGSGQPQHF. CDR3 sequence (DNA): TGTGCCAGCAGCCCAGCAGGGGGGAGCGGTCAGCCCCAGCATTTT.

The V gene is TRBV6-6, the J gene TRBJ2-7; no definite D call. The V and J ends lost 4 bases and 5 bases respectively, with 6 bases between them. Germline CDR1 and CDR2: MNHNY and SVGAGI (reference sequence). This CDR3 is built from 11 residues. This chain's CDR3 is CASSFYDEQYF. CDR3 DNA sequence: TGTGCCAGCAGTTTTTATGACGAGCAGTACTTC.

Comment on this clone: Its ends do not fully match the called genes, so a read error is possible. The rearrangement joins TRBV7-7 to TRBJ2-7; tentatively, D is TRBD1 (6 bases). CDR1 is SSHAT and CDR2 is FNYEAQ in the germline V gene (reference sequence). This CDR3 is 15 amino acids long. The CDR3 DNA reads as TGTGCTAGCAGCCCAGGCTGGGGGCCTCCCTACGAGCAGTACTTC. Its protein is CASSPGWGPPYEQYF. Supplemented by reference TRBV7-7 and TRBJ2-7, the full variable domain reads GAGVSQSPRYKVTKRGQDVTLRCDPISSHATLYWYQQALGQGPEFLTYFNYEAQPDKSGLPSDRFSAERPEGSISTLTIQRTEQRDSAMYRCASSPGWGPPYEQYFGPGTRLTVT.

The CDR3 DNA is TGTGCCAGCAGCTCCGGACAGGGTGGAGAGCAGTACTTC. Its translation: CASSSGQGGEQYF. V gene TRBV7-3 combines with J gene TRBJ2-7; 8 bases match TRBD1. The CDR3 loop spans 13 amino acids. The germline gives CDR1 SGHTA, CDR2 FQGTGA. Losses at the gene ends were 4 bases for V and 7 bases for J; bases not matched to a gene: 6.

This clone turned up a few times. This rearrangement joins TRBV5-1 to TRBJ2-6; 10 nucleotides match TRBD1. Per germline, CDR1 SGHRS and CDR2 YFSETQ. V lost 4 bases and J lost 4; bases outside the gene matches: 11. This CDR3 has 18 amino acids. CDR3 region: CASSVRPGQGTGANVLTF. In nucleotides, the CDR3 is TGCGCCAGCAGCGTACGGCCGGGACAGGGGACAGGGGCCAACGTCCTGACTTTC. The variable domain in full, with the rest retrieved from reference TRBV5-1 and TRBJ2-6, is KAGVTQTPRYLIKTRGQQVTLSCSPISGHRSVSWYQQTPGQGLQFLFEYFSETQRNKGNFPGRFSGRQFSNSRSEMNVSTLELGDSALYLCASSVRPGQGTGANVLTFGAGSRLTVL.

The chain joins TRBV5-1 to TRBJ2-5, with 7 bases fitting TRBD2. CDR1 and CDR2 (germline): SGHRS, YFSETQ. V shed 3 bases, J shed 4 bases, and the junction held 9 bases outside the gene matches. The CDR3 loop spans 15 amino acids. The CDR3: CASSSRASGAETQYF. The CDR3 coding sequence is TGCGCCAGCAGCTCGAGAGCTAGCGGAGCAGAGACCCAGTACTTC.

This clone appeared once. The V gene is TRBV2, the J gene TRBJ2-7, with 11 bases lining up with TRBD2. Germline CDR1 reads SNHLY; CDR2 reads FYNNEI. The CDR3 covers 17 residues. J lost 4 bases, V lost 9 bases, and 17 bases had no gene match. The CDR3 protein is CARGDGSGGADWYEQYF. CDR3 nucleotides: TGTGCCAGGGGGGACGGTAGCGGGGGGGCCGATTGGTACGAGCAGTACTTC.

This sequence joins TRBV5-1 and TRBJ2-6; 10 bases are a match to TRBD1. J was trimmed by 3 bases and V by 4 bases; bases with no gene match: 10. The CDR3 has 18 amino acids. Germline lookup yields CDR1 SGHRS and CDR2 YFSETQ. The CDR3 sequence: CASSRETDRGHGANVLTF. The CDR3 nucleotides read TGCGCCAGCAGCCGCGAAACCGACAGGGGGCATGGGGCCAACGTCCTGACTTTC.

This chain connects TRBV30 to TRBJ1-4, with 9 bases aligning to TRBD1. Germline V gives CDR1 GTSNPN, CDR2 SVGIG (reference sequence). This CDR3 has 20 residues. Trimming cost V 0 bases and J 0 bases; bases outside gene matches: 14. The CDR3 loop reads CAWSVWTGARTRATNEKLFF. The CDR3 DNA is TGTGCCTGGAGTGTATGGACAGGGGCAAGAACAAGGGCAACTAATGAAAAACTGTTTTTT. Together with reference TRBV30 and TRBJ1-4, the CDR3 gives the full variable domain: SQTIHQWPATLVQPVGSPLSLECTVEGTSNPNLYWYRQAAGRGLQLLFYSVGIGQISSEVPQNLSASRPQDRQFILSSKKLLLSDSGFYLCAWSVWTGARTRATNEKLFFGSGTQLSVL.

The chain has TRBV7-8 and TRBJ2-3; 11 nucleotides align to TRBD2. The germline gives CDR1 SGHVS, CDR2 FQNEAQ. This CDR3 spans 17 amino acids. V trimming: 0 bases; J trimming: 4 bases; junction bases outside the gene matches: 6. DNA for the CDR3: TGTGCCAGCAGCTTAGCCCTAGCGGGGGGTGGTGCAGATACGCAGTATTTT. Translation: CASSLALAGGGADTQYF.

The CDR3 reads CASSVDKGAYNEQFF. In DNA, the CDR3 is TGTGCCAGCAGTGTGGACAAAGGCGCCTACAATGAGCAGTTCTTC. The chain has TRBV6-4 and TRBJ2-1, with a weak D call TRBD1 (5 bases). Germline values: CDR1 MRHNA, CDR2 SNTAGT. CDR3 length equals 15 residues. V was trimmed by 4 bases and J by 2 bases, leaving 12 bases between them.

The chain joins TRBV7-6 to TRBJ2-2, with D tentatively TRBD2 (6 bases). The CDR3 extends over 15 amino acids. V was shortened by 3 bases and J by 5 bases, with 13 bases between the two germline ends. Germline V gene lookup returns CDR1 SGHVS and CDR2 FNYEAQ. The CDR3 region is CASSFLDRGTGELFF. In DNA form, the CDR3 reads TGTGCCAGCAGCTTTTTAGACCGGGGGACCGGGGAGCTGTTTTTT.